A selection of T cell receptor beta chains follows, all from one sample in a study of CD8 T cells in ankylosing spondylitis. MiXCR was run by TCRdb on the 5' RACE reads, yielding one entry per CDR3 protein. The sample records 800,000 to 900,000 distinct CDR3 sequences, approximately 12% being singletons. The specimen sequenced was blood, either unsorted or a sorted T cell fraction (not recorded which). These receptors all stem from a male donor with ankylosing spondylitis. Both conserved end residues are part of each CDR3. The D gene is left open where the match is weak. A row's size may be missing; if present it is once, few, many or a size class.

>TRBD1|TRBV29-1|TRBJ2-3|many
CSVGDRGADTQYF
TGCAGCGTTGGGGACAGGGGGGCAGATACGCAGTATTTT
>TRBD2|TRBV12-3/TRBV12-4|TRBJ2-4|many
CASTYSSGRGYGNIQYF
TGTGCCAGCACCTACTCTAGCGGGCGAGGGTACGGAAACATTCAGTACTTC
>NA|TRBV11-2|TRBJ2-2|few
CASSLAGFGTGELFF
TGTGCCAGCAGCTTAGCGGGGTTCGGCACCGGGGAGCTGTTTTTT
>NA|TRBV29-1|TRBJ2-1|NA
CSVSTGTYNEQFF
TGCAGCGTTTCGACTGGGACCTACAATGAGCAGTTCTTC
>TRBD1|TRBV29-1|TRBJ1-2|few
CSVTRGDRVNGYTF
TGCAGCGTTACGAGGGGAGACAGGGTGAATGGCTACACCTTC
>TRBD2|TRBV3-1|TRBJ2-1|NA
CASSHNTGTSGLYNEQFF
TGTGCCAGCAGCCACAATACGGGGACTAGCGGGTTATACAATGAGCAGTTCTTC
>NA|TRBV20-1|TRBJ2-1|NA
CSAREGGEVDEQFF
TGCAGTGCTAGAGAGGGCGGGGAGGTAGATGAGCAGTTCTTC
>NA|TRBV7-2|TRBJ2-4|few
CASSLGYSSNIQYF
TGTGCCAGCAGCTTAGGTTATTCTAGCAACATTCAGTACTTC
>NA|TRBV11-2|TRBJ2-7|NA
CASSSRGVEQYF
TGTGCCAGCAGCTCCAGGGGGGTCGAGCAGTACTTC
>NA|TRBV20-1|TRBJ2-7|NA
CSARSGTSEQYF
TGCAGTGCTAGGTCCGGGACATCCGAGCAGTACTTC
>NA|TRBV7-9|TRBJ1-1|NA
CASSSRDVATEAFF
TGTGCCAGCAGCTCCCGGGACGTAGCCACTGAAGCTTTCTTT
>NA|TRBV9|TRBJ2-3|NA
CASSFGDGRTDTQYF
TGTGCCAGCAGTTTCGGGGACGGCCGCACAGATACGCAGTATTTT
>TRBD1|TRBV6-2/TRBV6-3|TRBJ2-6|few
CATDRGSGANVLTF
TGTGCCACGGACAGGGGCTCTGGGGCCAACGTCCTGACTTTC
>TRBD1|TRBV6-5|TRBJ1-1|few
CASSYVDRAMNTEAFF
TGTGCCAGCAGTTACGTGGACAGGGCCATGAACACTGAAGCTTTCTTT
>NA|TRBV29-1|TRBJ1-1|many
CSVAGGISYTEAFF
TGCAGCGTTGCCGGGGGGATTAGCTACACTGAAGCTTTCTTT
>TRBD1|TRBV5-1|TRBJ2-5|NA
CASSTGTGYQETQYF
TGCGCCAGCAGCACAGGGACAGGGTACCAAGAGACCCAGTACTTC
>NA|TRBV20-1|TRBJ2-7|many
CSAKEGQAYEQYF
TGCAGTGCCAAGGAGGGACAAGCCTACGAGCAGTACTTC
>NA|TRBV12-3/TRBV12-4|TRBJ2-1|NA
CASRNRNRFKGEQFF
TGTGCCAGCAGAAACCGGAACAGGTTTAAGGGTGAGCAGTTCTTC
>NA|TRBV12-3/TRBV12-4|TRBJ1-1|many
CASSLGRGDMAFF
TGTGCCAGCAGTTTAGGACGGGGAGATATGGCTTTCTTT
>NA|TRBV6-2/TRBV6-3|TRBJ2-7|many
CASSYGDRAYEQYF
TGTGCCAGCAGCTATGGGGACCGAGCCTACGAGCAGTACTTC
>TRBD2|TRBV6-5|TRBJ2-5|NA
CASSFIAGTQETQYF
TGTGCCAGCAGTTTCATAGCGGGGACCCAAGAGACCCAGTACTTC
>NA|TRBV10-3|TRBJ2-7|NA
CAISAGRGSKYEQYF
TGTGCCATCAGTGCCGGGCGCGGGTCGAAGTACGAGCAGTACTTC
>NA|TRBV10-3|TRBJ2-7|few
CATQRMNYEQYF
TGTGCCACGCAGAGGATGAACTACGAGCAGTACTTC
>NA|TRBV5-1|TRBJ2-7|NA
CASSLAGTLSYEQYF
TGCGCCAGCAGCTTGGCCGGGACGTTATCCTACGAGCAGTACTTC
>TRBD1|TRBV4-2|TRBJ1-4|few
CASSQGGTEREKLFF
TGTGCCAGCAGCCAAGGTGGGACAGAAAGGGAAAAACTGTTTTTT
>NA|TRBV9|TRBJ2-1|few
CASSVWGHGSYNEQFF
TGTGCCAGCAGCGTATGGGGACACGGCTCCTACAATGAGCAGTTCTTC
>NA|TRBV19|TRBJ1-4|few
CASSISGTVLVF
TGTGCCAGTAGTATAAGTGGTACAGTCCTGGTTTTT
>TRBD1|TRBV20-1|TRBJ2-7|NA
CSASSTGTGRDEQYF
TGCAGTGCTAGTTCAACCGGGACAGGGAGAGACGAGCAGTACTTC
>NA|TRBV27|TRBJ2-7|NA
CASSSPGRVGEQYF
TGTGCCAGCAGTTCACCGGGACGGGTGGGAGAGCAGTACTTC
>NA|TRBV5-1|TRBJ2-7|many
CASSLGSGSYEQYF
TGTGCCAGCAGCTTGGGGAGCGGATCCTACGAGCAGTACTTC
>NA|TRBV7-2|TRBJ2-5|NA
CASTLPPGQETQYF
TGTGCCAGCACCCTCCCTCCCGGACAAGAGACCCAGTACTTC
>NA|TRBV20-1|TRBJ2-7|NA
CSATGRQDSYEQYF
TGCAGTGCTACCGGGCGCCAGGACTCCTACGAGCAGTACTTC
>TRBD2|TRBV6-5|TRBJ2-7|NA
CASSYRRGAGEQYF
TGTGCCAGCAGTTACAGGCGGGGGGCAGGTGAGCAGTACTTC
>NA|TRBV5-1|TRBJ2-6|NA
CASSPDSLDVLTF
TGCGCCAGCAGCCCGGACTCTTTAGACGTCCTGACTTTC
>NA|TRBV5-1|TRBJ2-7|NA
CASSSAGDLGAYEQYF
TGCGCCAGCAGCTCCGCAGGAGACTTGGGTGCCTACGAGCAGTACTTC